A selection of T cell receptor beta chains follows, all from one sample in a study of long-term antiretroviral therapy in people with HIV. Method: immunoSEQ multiplex PCR; TCRdb's copy keeps in-frame clones and lacks some. The table has 20,000 to 25,000 clones, roughly 79% seen once. The sequencing here drew on unsorted PBMCs, taken 0.5 years after starting antiretroviral therapy. The receptors stem from a man younger than 35 with HIV. Both conserved end residues are part of each CDR3. Each record gives: V gene, J gene, D gene, clone size, CDR3 DNA, CDR3 protein. The D gene is left open where the match is weak. Size tells how often a clone was seen (once, few, many) or the class of an expanded clone, and some rows leave it out.

v_call: TRBV28
j_call: TRBJ2-5
d_call: TRBD2
clone_size: .
cdr3_nt: TGTGCCAGCAGCTTCACACTAGCGGGGAGCCAAGAGACCCAGTACTTC
cdr3_aa: CASSFTLAGSQETQYF

v_call: TRBV28
j_call: TRBJ1-5
d_call: .
clone_size: .
cdr3_nt: TGTGCCAGCAGTTCGATAGCCAGGGCCCCCAATCAGCCCCAGCATTTT
cdr3_aa: CASSSIARAPNQPQHF

v_call: TRBV5-1
j_call: TRBJ2-5
d_call: .
clone_size: .
cdr3_nt: TGCGCCAGCAGCTTCGCCGCCAAAAATCGGGGAGAGACCCAGTACTTC
cdr3_aa: CASSFAAKNRGETQYF

v_call: TRBV27
j_call: TRBJ2-1
d_call: .
clone_size: .
cdr3_nt: TGTGCCAGCAGTTGGAGCGGGTACAATGAGCAGTTCTTC
cdr3_aa: CASSWSGYNEQFF

v_call: TRBV9
j_call: TRBJ2-7
d_call: TRBD1
clone_size: few
cdr3_nt: TGTGCCAGCAGCGTTGGGGACAGGGCGACTGAGCAGTACTTC
cdr3_aa: CASSVGDRATEQYF

v_call: TRBV7-8
j_call: TRBJ1-1
d_call: .
clone_size: .
cdr3_nt: TGTGCCAGCAGCTTAGGTTCAGGGAGTACTGAAGCTTTCTTT
cdr3_aa: CASSLGSGSTEAFF

v_call: TRBV5-8
j_call: TRBJ2-3
d_call: .
clone_size: .
cdr3_nt: TGTGCCAGCAAAAGTCTGGCTACCAGCACAGATACGCAGTATTTT
cdr3_aa: CASKSLATSTDTQYF

v_call: TRBV27
j_call: TRBJ2-3
d_call: .
clone_size: .
cdr3_nt: TGTGCCAGCAGTTTCTCCACAGGGAGTACGCAGTATTTT
cdr3_aa: CASSFSTGSTQYF

v_call: TRBV19
j_call: TRBJ2-1
d_call: TRBD1
clone_size: few
cdr3_nt: TGTGCCAGTAGTGCCGACCCTGGGACAGGGAGTAATGAGCAGTTCTTC
cdr3_aa: CASSADPGTGSNEQFF

v_call: TRBV2
j_call: TRBJ1-6
d_call: .
clone_size: .
cdr3_nt: TGTGCCAGCAGTGGGTACGGAGGCGGTAATTCACCCCTCCACTTT
cdr3_aa: CASSGYGGGNSPLHF

v_call: TRBV7-9
j_call: TRBJ1-6
d_call: .
clone_size: .
cdr3_nt: TGTGCCAGCAGCCCCGCGGTCGATAATTCACCCCTCCACTTT
cdr3_aa: CASSPAVDNSPLHF

v_call: TRBV28
j_call: TRBJ1-6
d_call: .
clone_size: .
cdr3_nt: TGTGCCAGCAGGAGGACACCGGACGGAGGTTTACCCCTCCACTTT
cdr3_aa: CASRRTPDGGLPLHF

v_call: TRBV6-6
j_call: TRBJ1-1
d_call: .
clone_size: .
cdr3_nt: TGTGCCAGCAGTTACTCGAAAGCTTTCTTT
cdr3_aa: CASSYSKAFF

v_call: TRBV4-3
j_call: TRBJ2-5
d_call: .
clone_size: .
cdr3_nt: TGCGCCAGCAGCCAAGATAGGCTCTCGGAGACCCAGTACTTC
cdr3_aa: CASSQDRLSETQYF

v_call: TRBV20-1
j_call: TRBJ2-1
d_call: .
clone_size: .
cdr3_nt: TGCAGTGCTATCGGGAATGAGCAGTTCTTC
cdr3_aa: CSAIGNEQFF

v_call: TRBV28
j_call: TRBJ2-7
d_call: TRBD1
clone_size: .
cdr3_nt: TGTGCCAGCATGACCCGGGACAGGGGCTACGAGCAGTACTTC
cdr3_aa: CASMTRDRGYEQYF

v_call: TRBV2
j_call: TRBJ1-5
d_call: TRBD1
clone_size: few
cdr3_nt: TGTGCCAGCAGAGAAAGACAGGGGGTCAATCAGCCCCAGCATTTT
cdr3_aa: CASRERQGVNQPQHF

v_call: TRBV28
j_call: TRBJ1-4
d_call: TRBD1
clone_size: .
cdr3_nt: TGTGCCAGCAGCACTCGACAGGGCCACGAAAAACTGTTTTTT
cdr3_aa: CASSTRQGHEKLFF

v_call: TRBV5-1
j_call: TRBJ2-7
d_call: .
clone_size: once
cdr3_nt: TGCGCCAGCAGCACGGGGACAGAGCAGTACTTC
cdr3_aa: CASSTGTEQYF

v_call: TRBV4-1
j_call: TRBJ1-5
d_call: .
clone_size: .
cdr3_nt: TGCGCCAGCAGCTCGGGACACGAGAGGCAGCCCCAGCATTTT
cdr3_aa: CASSSGHERQPQHF

v_call: TRBV2
j_call: TRBJ2-7
d_call: .
clone_size: .
cdr3_nt: TGTGCCAGCAGTCCTGGGCCCCCAGAGAACAATGGGCAGTACTTC
cdr3_aa: CASSPGPPENNGQYF

v_call: TRBV7-9
j_call: TRBJ1-2
d_call: TRBD1
clone_size: once
cdr3_nt: TGTGCCAGCAGCTTAGCGACATGGGACAGAGCCAACTATGGCTACACCTTC
cdr3_aa: CASSLATWDRANYGYTF

v_call: TRBV12-5
j_call: TRBJ2-1
d_call: TRBD2
clone_size: .
cdr3_nt: TGTGCTAGTGGTTTGCCCTCCCCTAGCGGGAGGCCCACCTACAATGAGCAGTTCTTC
cdr3_aa: CASGLPSPSGRPTYNEQFF

v_call: TRBV4-1
j_call: TRBJ1-4
d_call: .
clone_size: .
cdr3_nt: TGCGCCAGCAGCCAAGATCCCTACCAAAAGGGGTTGAATGAAAAACTGTTTTTT
cdr3_aa: CASSQDPYQKGLNEKLFF

v_call: TRBV28
j_call: TRBJ1-1
d_call: TRBD1
clone_size: .
cdr3_nt: TGTGCCAGCAGTTTAAACAGGGGGTCGGGGAACACTGAAGCTTTCTTT
cdr3_aa: CASSLNRGSGNTEAFF

v_call: TRBV2
j_call: TRBJ2-7
d_call: .
clone_size: .
cdr3_nt: TGTGCCAGCAGTGCGCGACAGGCCTTCCCCTACGAGCAGTACTTC
cdr3_aa: CASSARQAFPYEQYF

v_call: TRBV6-6
j_call: TRBJ2-5
d_call: TRBD1
clone_size: .
cdr3_nt: TGTGCCAGCAGAAGAACCGGGACAGGGAAGCAAGAGACCCAGTACTTC
cdr3_aa: CASRRTGTGKQETQYF

v_call: TRBV5-8
j_call: TRBJ2-1
d_call: TRBD1
clone_size: once
cdr3_nt: TGTGCCAGCAGCCCGACAGGGGGCATTTCCTACAATGAGCAGTTCTTC
cdr3_aa: CASSPTGGISYNEQFF

v_call: TRBV27
j_call: TRBJ1-6
d_call: TRBD1
clone_size: .
cdr3_nt: TGTGCCAGCAGCCCCCCAACCGGGACAGGGAGTTCACCCCTCCACTTT
cdr3_aa: CASSPPTGTGSSPLHF

v_call: TRBV7-2
j_call: TRBJ2-5
d_call: .
clone_size: .
cdr3_nt: TGTGCCAGCAGCTCTATCTGGGAGACCCAGTACTTC
cdr3_aa: CASSSIWETQYF

v_call: TRBV9
j_call: TRBJ1-2
d_call: TRBD1
clone_size: few
cdr3_nt: TGTGCCAGCAGCGATTACAGGGGCGAGGGCTATGGCTACACCTTC
cdr3_aa: CASSDYRGEGYGYTF

v_call: TRBV5-1
j_call: TRBJ2-1
d_call: TRBD1
clone_size: .
cdr3_nt: TGCGCCAGCAGCACGGGACAGAGCTCCTACAATGAGCAGTTCTTC
cdr3_aa: CASSTGQSSYNEQFF

v_call: TRBV15
j_call: TRBJ2-5
d_call: .
clone_size: .
cdr3_nt: TGTGCCACCAGCAGAGGGGCCAAGGGGACCCAGTACTTC
cdr3_aa: CATSRGAKGTQYF

v_call: TRBV13
j_call: TRBJ1-2
d_call: TRBD1
clone_size: once
cdr3_nt: TGTGCCAGCAGCTCTCCGGGACAGGGCCCTGAAGAGAGGTATGGCTACACCTTC
cdr3_aa: CASSSPGQGPEERYGYTF

v_call: TRBV6-4
j_call: TRBJ2-2
d_call: .
clone_size: .
cdr3_nt: TGTGCCAGCAGTGACGGACAGAACACCGGGGAGCTGTTTTTT
cdr3_aa: CASSDGQNTGELFF

v_call: TRBV9
j_call: TRBJ2-1
d_call: .
clone_size: .
cdr3_nt: TGTGCCAGCAGCTCCCTAGGGGGGACCTACAATGAGCAGTTCTTC
cdr3_aa: CASSSLGGTYNEQFF

v_call: TRBV4-3
j_call: TRBJ1-6
d_call: .
clone_size: .
cdr3_nt: TGCGCCAGCAGCCAAGAGGCGGGTTCACCCCTCCACTTT
cdr3_aa: CASSQEAGSPLHF

v_call: TRBV28
j_call: TRBJ2-7
d_call: .
clone_size: .
cdr3_nt: TGTGCCAGCAGTTCCCGACCCTACGAGCAGTACTTC
cdr3_aa: CASSSRPYEQYF

v_call: TRBV27
j_call: TRBJ2-3
d_call: TRBD1
clone_size: .
cdr3_nt: TGTGCCAGCAGTTTGAGGCAGGGGGCAGATACGCAGTATTTT
cdr3_aa: CASSLRQGADTQYF

v_call: TRBV7-9
j_call: TRBJ2-7
d_call: .
clone_size: few
cdr3_nt: TGTGCCAGCAGCTTTCGACAGGTCAGATACGAGCAGTACTTC
cdr3_aa: CASSFRQVRYEQYF

v_call: TRBV5-6
j_call: TRBJ1-1
d_call: .
clone_size: .
cdr3_nt: TGTGCCAGCAGCTCAGTGCTTAACACTGAAGCTTTCTTT
cdr3_aa: CASSSVLNTEAFF

v_call: TRBV4-1
j_call: TRBJ2-1
d_call: TRBD2
clone_size: .
cdr3_nt: TGCGCCAGCAGCCAAGATTCGAGGGACTACTACAATGAGCAGTTCTTC
cdr3_aa: CASSQDSRDYYNEQFF